This is a list of T cell receptor beta chains from one sample in a study of response to subunit inactivated influenza vaccine. Via MiXCR, TCRdb re-called the RT-PCR reads, giving one row per CDR3 protein. The sample has roughly 500,000 distinct CDR3 sequences; about 25% are singletons. Material: CD4+ T cells sorted from PBMCs, obtained roughly 5 days after vaccination. Every receptor here comes from a man in his forties or fifties who received an inactivated influenza vaccine. Each CDR3 is given with its conserved first and last residue. D genes are given only for firm matches. Clone size is shown for a subset of rows, as once, few, many or a class of expanded clone.

J gene | D gene | V gene | clone size | CDR3 DNA | CDR3 protein
TRBJ2-1 | TRBD2 | TRBV4-1 | . | TGCGCCAGCAGCCCTGGGACTAGCGGGGGATACAATGAGCAGTTCTTC | CASSPGTSGGYNEQFF
TRBJ2-7 | . | TRBV12-3/TRBV12-4 | few | TGTGCCACCAACTATCTGTACAGGAGTACTCCTATCCCCTACGAGCAGTACTTC | CATNYLYRSTPIPYEQYF
TRBJ2-1 | . | TRBV18 | many | TGTGCCAGCTCACCAGTCCGGGATGAGCAGTTCTTC | CASSPVRDEQFF
TRBJ2-7 | . | TRBV6-6 | . | TGTGCCAGCACCCAGGGTCGCGAGCAGTACTTC | CASTQGREQYF
TRBJ2-3 | . | TRBV27 | few | TGTGCCAGCAGTCTTCTAGGGGGGTCTAGCACAGATACGCAGTATTTT | CASSLLGGSSTDTQYF
TRBJ1-5 | . | TRBV12-3/TRBV12-4 | many | TGTGCCAGCAGGAAACAGGGCAGGGAGCAGCCCCAGCATTTT | CASRKQGREQPQHF
TRBJ2-3 | . | TRBV6-5 | once | TGTGCCAGCAGTTATCGCTTGAGCACAGATACGGAGTATTTT | CASSYRLSTDTEYF
TRBJ2-5 | . | TRBV11-2 | many | TGTGCCAGCAGTTTAGTAGGAGAGACCCAGTACTTC | CASSLVGETQYF
TRBJ2-7 | TRBD2 | TRBV28 | few | TGTGCCAGCAGATCGGGTTTAACTAGCGGGTACTCCTACGAGCAGTACTTC | CASRSGLTSGYSYEQYF
TRBJ2-7 | . | TRBV2 | few | TGTGCCAGCAATACTAACGGGATCTCAGGAGAGCAGTACTTC | CASNTNGISGEQYF
TRBJ1-5 | TRBD1 | TRBV6-2/TRBV6-3 | . | TGTGCCAGCAGTAAGGGGACAGATAGCAATCAGCCCCAGCATTTT | CASSKGTDSNQPQHF
TRBJ2-7 | TRBD2 | TRBV5-4 | . | TGTGCCAGCAGACAAGGGACTAGCGTAGACTACGAGCAGTACTTC | CASRQGTSVDYEQYF
TRBJ1-2 | TRBD1 | TRBV10-3 | . | TGTGCCATCAGTGCGGACAGGGATGGCACTAACTATGGCTACACCTTC | CAISADRDGTNYGYTF
TRBJ1-1 | TRBD1 | TRBV7-2 | few | TGTGCCAGCAGCTTTCAGGGGGGACGGAACACTGAAGCTTTCTTT | CASSFQGGRNTEAFF
TRBJ2-1 | . | TRBV11-2 | . | TGTGCCAGCAGCCTAGAAACAGGAGTCTTCTACAATGAGCAGTTCTTC | CASSLETGVFYNEQFF